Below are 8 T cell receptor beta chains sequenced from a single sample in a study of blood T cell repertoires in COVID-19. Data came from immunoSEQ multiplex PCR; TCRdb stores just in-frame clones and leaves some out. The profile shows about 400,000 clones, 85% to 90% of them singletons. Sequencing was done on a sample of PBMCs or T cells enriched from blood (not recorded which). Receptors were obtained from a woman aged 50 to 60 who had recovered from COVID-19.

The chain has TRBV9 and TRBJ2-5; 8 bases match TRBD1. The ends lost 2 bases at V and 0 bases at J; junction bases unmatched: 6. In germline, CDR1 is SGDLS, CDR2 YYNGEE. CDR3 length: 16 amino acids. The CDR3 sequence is CASSVQGAPDQETQYF. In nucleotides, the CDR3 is TGTGCCAGCAGCGTCCAGGGGGCCCCGGACCAAGAGACCCAGTACTTC.

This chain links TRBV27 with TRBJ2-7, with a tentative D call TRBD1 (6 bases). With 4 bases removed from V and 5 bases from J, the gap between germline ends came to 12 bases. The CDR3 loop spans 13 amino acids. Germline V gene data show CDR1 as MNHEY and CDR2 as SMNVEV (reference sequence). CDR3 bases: TGTGCCAGCAGTTCTAGACAGGTTAACGAGCAGTACTTC. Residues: CASSSRQVNEQYF.

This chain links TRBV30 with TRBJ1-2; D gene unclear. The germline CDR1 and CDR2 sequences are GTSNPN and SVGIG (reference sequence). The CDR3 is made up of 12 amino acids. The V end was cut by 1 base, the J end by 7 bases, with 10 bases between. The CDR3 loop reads CAWSASAPGYTF. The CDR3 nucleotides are TGTGCCTGGAGTGCCTCCGCGCCTGGCTACACCTTC.

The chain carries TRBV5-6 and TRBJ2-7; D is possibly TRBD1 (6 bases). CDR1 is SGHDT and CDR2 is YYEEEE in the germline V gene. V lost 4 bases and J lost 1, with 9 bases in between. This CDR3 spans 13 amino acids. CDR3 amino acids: CASSRTDSYEQYF. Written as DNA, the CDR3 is TGTGCCAGCAGCAGGACAGATTCCTACGAGCAGTACTTC.

In DNA form, the CDR3 reads TGTGCCAGCAGCTTAGACATAGCGGGGGTGCCCGGGGAGCTGTTTTTT. It specifies CASSLDIAGVPGELFF. The chain is built from TRBV7-2 and TRBJ2-2; TRBD2 matches at 9 bases. The V segment lost 1 base and the J segment 6 bases; nucleotides outside the gene matches: 6. Germline loops: CDR1 SGHTA, CDR2 FQGNSA. CDR3 length equals 16 residues.

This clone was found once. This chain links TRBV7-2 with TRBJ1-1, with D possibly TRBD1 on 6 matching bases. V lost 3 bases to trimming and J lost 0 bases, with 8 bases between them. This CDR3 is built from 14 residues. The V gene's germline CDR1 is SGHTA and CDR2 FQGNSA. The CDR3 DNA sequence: TGTGCCAGCAGCTTTAGACAGGTGAACACTGAAGCTTTCTTT. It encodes CASSFRQVNTEAFF.

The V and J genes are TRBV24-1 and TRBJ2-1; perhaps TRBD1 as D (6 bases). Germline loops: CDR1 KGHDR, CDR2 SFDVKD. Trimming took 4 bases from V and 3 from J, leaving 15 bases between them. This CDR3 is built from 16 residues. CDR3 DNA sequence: TGTGCCACCAGTGAGGGGGCAAGGCCTAGCTACAATGAGCAGTTCTTC. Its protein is CATSEGARPSYNEQFF.

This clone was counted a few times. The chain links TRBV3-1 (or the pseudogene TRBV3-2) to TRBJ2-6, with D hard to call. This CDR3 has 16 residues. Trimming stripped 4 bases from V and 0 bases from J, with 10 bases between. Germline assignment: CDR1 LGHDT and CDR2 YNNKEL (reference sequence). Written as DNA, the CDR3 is TGTGCCAGCAGCCCATCAGCGCACTCTGGGGCCAACGTCCTGACTTTC. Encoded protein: CASSPSAHSGANVLTF.